The T cell receptor (beta chain) described here comes from a study of human thymus T cells. Findings and limits, study-wide: The authors found apparently biased V and J gene usage in thymic and blood repertoires.

During corrective heart surgery, resections were taken, and the thymus tissue came from them. Details on this clone: The target antigen is unknown.

The repertoire was sequenced with immunoSEQ multiplex PCR; TCRdb's copy has only in-frame clones and lacks some. The repertoire consists of some 120,000 clones, with about 94% occurring once and the leading ten covering 0.024%. CDR1 is SQVTM, CDR2 ANQGSEA, per germline. The CDR3 runs 13 residues. V was cut by 7 bases and J by 4 bases, with 16 bases left in between. Sequencing used thymus tissue. The chain combines TRBV29-1 with TRBJ1-2; no clear D gene. The receptor's source is a boy younger than two with a congenital heart defect but otherwise immunologically healthy. The CDR3 DNA reads TGCAGCGCTGGACCCGGTATGCCCTATGGCTACACCTTC. It yields the protein CSAGPGMPYGYTF. The whole variable domain, filled in from reference TRBV29-1 and TRBJ1-2, reads SAVISQKPSRDICQRGTSLTIQCQVDSQVTMMFWYRQQPGQSLTLIATANQGSEATYESGFVIDKFPISRPNLTFSTLTVSNMSPEDSSIYLCSAGPGMPYGYTFGSGTRLTVV.